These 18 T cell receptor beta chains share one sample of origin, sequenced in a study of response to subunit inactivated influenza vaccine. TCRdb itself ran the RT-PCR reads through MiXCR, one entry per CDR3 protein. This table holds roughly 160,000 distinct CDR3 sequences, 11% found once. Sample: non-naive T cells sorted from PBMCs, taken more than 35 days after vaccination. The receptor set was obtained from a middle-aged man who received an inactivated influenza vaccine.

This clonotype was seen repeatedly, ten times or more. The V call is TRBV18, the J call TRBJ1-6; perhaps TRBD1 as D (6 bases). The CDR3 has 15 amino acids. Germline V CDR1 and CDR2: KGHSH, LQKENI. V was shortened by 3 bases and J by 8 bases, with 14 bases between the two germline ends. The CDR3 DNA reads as TGTGCCAGCTCACCGGATCGGCAGGGGTATTCACCCCTCCACTTT. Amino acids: CASSPDRQGYSPLHF.

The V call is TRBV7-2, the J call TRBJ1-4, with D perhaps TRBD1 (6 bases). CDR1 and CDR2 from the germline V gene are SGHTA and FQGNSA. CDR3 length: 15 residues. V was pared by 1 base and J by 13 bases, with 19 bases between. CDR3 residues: CASSLGGTGGAGLFF. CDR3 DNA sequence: TGTGCCAGCAGCTTAGGAGGGACCGGGGGCGCGGGACTGTTTTTT.

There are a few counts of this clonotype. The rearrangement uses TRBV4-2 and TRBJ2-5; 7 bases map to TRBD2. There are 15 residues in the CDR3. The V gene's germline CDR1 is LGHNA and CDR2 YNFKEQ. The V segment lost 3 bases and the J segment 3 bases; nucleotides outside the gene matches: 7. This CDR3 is CASSQAGTIKETQYF. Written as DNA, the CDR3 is TGTGCCAGCAGCCAGGCCGGGACTATAAAAGAGACCCAGTACTTC.

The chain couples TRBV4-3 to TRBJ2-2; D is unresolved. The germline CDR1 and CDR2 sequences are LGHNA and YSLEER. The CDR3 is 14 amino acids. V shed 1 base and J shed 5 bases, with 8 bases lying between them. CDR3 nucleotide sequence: TGCGCCAGCAGCCAAGGGCCAAAAACCGGGGAGCTGTTTTTT. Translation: CASSQGPKTGELFF.

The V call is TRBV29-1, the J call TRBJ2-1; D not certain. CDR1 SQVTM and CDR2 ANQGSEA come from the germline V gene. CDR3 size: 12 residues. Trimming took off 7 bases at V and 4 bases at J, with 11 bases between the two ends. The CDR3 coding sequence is TGCAGCGGAAGTGAAGGATACAATGAGCAGTTCTTC. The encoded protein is CSGSEGYNEQFF.

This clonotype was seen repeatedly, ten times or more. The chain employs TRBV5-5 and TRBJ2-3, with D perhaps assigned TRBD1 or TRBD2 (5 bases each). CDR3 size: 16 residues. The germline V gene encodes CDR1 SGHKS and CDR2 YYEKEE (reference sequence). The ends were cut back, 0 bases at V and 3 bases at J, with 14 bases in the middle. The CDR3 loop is CASSLEGIGGTDTQYF. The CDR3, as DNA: TGTGCCAGCAGCTTGGAGGGCATTGGGGGAACAGATACGCAGTATTTT.

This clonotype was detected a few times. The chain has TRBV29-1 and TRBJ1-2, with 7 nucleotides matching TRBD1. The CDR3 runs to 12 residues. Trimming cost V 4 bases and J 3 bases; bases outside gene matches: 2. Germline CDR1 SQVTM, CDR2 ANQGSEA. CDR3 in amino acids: CSVAGTDYGYTF. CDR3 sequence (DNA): TGCAGCGTTGCCGGGACAGACTATGGCTACACCTTC.

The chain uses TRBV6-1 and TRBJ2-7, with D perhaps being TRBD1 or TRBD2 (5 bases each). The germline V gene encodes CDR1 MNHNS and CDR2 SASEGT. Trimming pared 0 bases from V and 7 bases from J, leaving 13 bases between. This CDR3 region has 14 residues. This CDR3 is CASSEAGREREQYF. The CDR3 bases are TGTGCCAGCAGTGAAGCCGGCAGGGAGCGGGAGCAGTACTTC.

CDR3: CASSSAPIGQGRNYGYTF. CDR3 nucleotide sequence: TGCGCCAGCAGCTCCGCTCCTATAGGACAGGGCCGTAACTATGGCTACACCTTC. This chain uses TRBV4-1 with TRBJ1-2; 8 nucleotides line up with TRBD1. The CDR3 is 18 amino acids. Germline CDR1 and CDR2: MGHRA and YSYEKL. The V and J ends lost 5 bases and 1 base, in that order; junction bases with no gene match: 15.

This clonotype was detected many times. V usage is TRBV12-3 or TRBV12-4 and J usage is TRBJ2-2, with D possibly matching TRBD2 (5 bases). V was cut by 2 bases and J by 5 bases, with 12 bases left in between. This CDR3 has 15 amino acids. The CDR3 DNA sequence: TGTGCCAGCAGTTTAAGTGGGAGTCCTACCGGGGAGCTGTTTTTT. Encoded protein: CASSLSGSPTGELFF.

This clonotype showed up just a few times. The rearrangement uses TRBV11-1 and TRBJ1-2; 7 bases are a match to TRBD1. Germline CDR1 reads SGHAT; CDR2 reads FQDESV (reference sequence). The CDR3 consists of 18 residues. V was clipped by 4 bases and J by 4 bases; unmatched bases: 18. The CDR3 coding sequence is TGTGCCAGCAGCTCCACTATCCCTAGACAGGGAAAGGGCTATGGCTACACCTTC. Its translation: CASSSTIPRQGKGYGYTF.

CDR3 amino acids: CSVPGTGGYGYTF. CDR3 bases: TGCAGCGTCCCCGGGACAGGGGGCTATGGCTACACCTTC. The chain employs TRBV29-1 and TRBJ1-2; 11 positions agree with TRBD1. The CDR3 has 13 amino acids. Germline V gene sequence: CDR1 SQVTM, CDR2 ANQGSEA. With 6 bases clipped from V and 4 bases from J, the junction kept 4 bases outside the gene matches.

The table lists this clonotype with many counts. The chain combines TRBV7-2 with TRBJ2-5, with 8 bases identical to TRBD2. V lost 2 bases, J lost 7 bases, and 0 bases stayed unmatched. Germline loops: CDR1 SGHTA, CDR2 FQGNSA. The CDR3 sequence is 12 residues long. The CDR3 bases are TGTGCCAGCAGCTTAACTAGCGGGACCCAGTACTTC. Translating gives CASSLTSGTQYF.

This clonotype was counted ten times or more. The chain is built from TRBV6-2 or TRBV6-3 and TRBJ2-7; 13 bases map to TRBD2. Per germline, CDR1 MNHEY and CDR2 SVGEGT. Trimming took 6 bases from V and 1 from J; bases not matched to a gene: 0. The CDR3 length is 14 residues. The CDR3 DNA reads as TGTGCCAGCAGGGGACTAGCGGGATCCTACGAGCAGTACTTC. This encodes CASRGLAGSYEQYF.

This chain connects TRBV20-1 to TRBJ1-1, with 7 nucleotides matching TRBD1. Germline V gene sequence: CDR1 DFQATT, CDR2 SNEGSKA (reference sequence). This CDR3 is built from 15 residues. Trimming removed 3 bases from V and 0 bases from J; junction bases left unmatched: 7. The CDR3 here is CSARSGTALNTEAFF. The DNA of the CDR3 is TGCAGTGCTAGGTCGGGGACAGCATTGAACACTGAAGCTTTCTTT.

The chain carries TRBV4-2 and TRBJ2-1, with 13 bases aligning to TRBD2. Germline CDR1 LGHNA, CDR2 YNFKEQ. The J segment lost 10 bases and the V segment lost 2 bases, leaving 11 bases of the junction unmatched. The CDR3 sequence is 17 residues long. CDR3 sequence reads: CASSQKLAGGPHGEQFF. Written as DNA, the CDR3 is TGTGCCAGCAGCCAAAAACTAGCGGGGGGGCCTCATGGGGAGCAGTTCTTC.

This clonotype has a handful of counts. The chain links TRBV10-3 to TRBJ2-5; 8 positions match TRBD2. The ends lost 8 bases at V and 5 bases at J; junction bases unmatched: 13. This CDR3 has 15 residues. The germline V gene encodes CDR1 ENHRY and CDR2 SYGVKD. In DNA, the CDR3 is TGTGCCATCGGTGGTAGCGGGGCCTCGGGGGAGACCCAGTACTTC. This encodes CAIGGSGASGETQYF.

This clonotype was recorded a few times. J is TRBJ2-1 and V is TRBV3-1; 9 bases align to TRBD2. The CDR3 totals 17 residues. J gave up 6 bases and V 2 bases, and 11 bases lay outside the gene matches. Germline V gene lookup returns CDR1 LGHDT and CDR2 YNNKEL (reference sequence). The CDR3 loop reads CASSQLEREAGGNEQFF. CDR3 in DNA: TGTGCCAGCAGCCAATTGGAGCGGGAGGCTGGGGGCAATGAGCAGTTCTTC.